This TCR beta chain stems from a study of cytomegalovirus exposure and HLA in healthy donors (dated by TCRdb to the late 2010s). For the study in its entirety: An earlier analysis of some 500 of the donors reported about 290 Gb of sequence data and 117 million unique TCR beta sequences from 150 million to 200 million T cells. An early release that covered some 630 HLA-typed donors contained approximately 300 gigabases of sequencing data and 80 million or so unique TCR sequences. Alongside the repertoire data, information on donor age, sex, ethnicity and CMV serostatus was compiled. Rather than drawing on any new phenotypic data, the later analysis identified candidate immune exposures from TCR beta sequences and the way those sequences occurred across donors. A separate validation cohort of 100 to 150 different subjects was used in addition to the 666-subject first cohort. A later analysis re-examined previously published TCR beta repertoires from more than 550 donors and added high-resolution HLA genotyping to investigate patterns of TCR occurrence. Typing coverage varied by locus: 629-630 donors for A, B, C, DRB1 and DQB1; roughly 510 for DQA1; nearly 610 for DPA1; approximately 490 for DPB1. The study used immunosequencing to profile the T cell repertoires of several hundred subjects and linked those repertoires to cytomegalovirus serostatus. A later genetic analysis took genome-wide SNP genotypes for about 55% of the 666 donors and used that subset as a discovery cohort. In an earlier analysis of roughly 600 of the donors, high-throughput TCR beta sequencing was used to judge whether each TCR beta V gene segment behaved as functional or pseudogenic. All discovery cohort repertoires had been generated on a single sequencing platform. Among the roughly 390 genotyped donors, around 81% belonged to the genetic ancestry cluster associated with self-reported Caucasian donors. High-throughput TCR immunosequencing, statistical association of individual TCRs with disease status, and machine learning were combined to predict cytomegalovirus infection status. A handful of DR-DQ haplotypes were handled as single units for association and clustering because linkage in the cohort was strong. Among almost 400 genotyped donors of the cohort, an average of roughly 240,000 unique TCR beta nucleotide sequences were sequenced per donor, around 20% of them non-productive. HLA typing included class I and class II loci at four-digit resolution. The study aimed to test whether cataloging public T cell receptors could reveal signatures of past pathogen exposure.

The CDR3 runs 12 residues from the cysteine to the phenylalanine. CDR3 DNA only is kept here, 36 bases in frame from base 1. From a lookup of the germline V gene (reference sequence), CDR1 and CDR2 are SEHNR and FQNEAQ. V gives up 5 bases and J gives up 3 bases, and the segment between their germline ends measures 6 bases. In total, about 650 healthy bone marrow donors made up the cohort. At the time of sampling, every cohort member was nominally healthy, though immune exposures that went unrecorded were likely present. The donor was CMV seronegative and belonged to the group of 352 seronegative cohort members. Each donor provided a peripheral blood sample, and peripheral blood mononuclear cells were used for TCR beta sequencing. The Qiagen DNeasy Blood Extraction Kit was used to extract genomic DNA from the blood cell samples. The method behind the library was the immunoSEQ multiplex PCR assay. A mixture of 60 forward primers for TCR Vbeta segments and 13 reverse primers for TCR Jbeta segments was used in the multiplex PCR. A multiplex PCR assay on genomic DNA amplified the CDR3 region of rearranged TCR beta genes. Amplified TCR beta libraries were sequenced as 87-base-pair reads on the Illumina HiSeq System. Regarding the original processing steps: In a later analysis, tens of millions of unique TCR beta chains were counted across the 666 repertoires, and around 11 million of these chains were shared by at least two donors. Raw reads were error-corrected and collapsed into unique sequences by a nearest-neighbor algorithm in which closely related sequences were merged to remove PCR and sequencing errors. Alignment of CDR3 sequences to IMGT reference sequences was used to assign V, D and J gene segments. For a sequence to be retained, at least a six-nucleotide match to both a V gene segment and a J gene segment was required. Rearrangements were called productive when the CDR3 lacked stop codons and stayed in frame with V and J; all others were non-productive. Following IMGT convention, CDR3 was defined as the stretch from the second conserved V-encoded cysteine to the conserved J-encoded phenylalanine. The earlier analysis of about 590 of the donors excluded sequences that lacked an unambiguous match to a single V gene segment. An earlier analysis of a few hundred of the donors called V segments functional above 56.7% productive rearrangements and segregating when the between-donor standard deviation exceeded 5%. A statistical classification framework was developed to diagnose cytomegalovirus status using the catalog of TCR beta chain sequences. A later analysis assigned V and J genes by comparing TCR nucleotide sequences with IMGT/GENE-DB human TR gene sequences. Using the TCRdist pipeline, a later analysis assigned CDR3 sequences along with most-parsimonious VDJ recombination scenarios. In a later analysis, every TCR beta chain was defined by the combination of its CDR3 amino acid sequence and its V-gene family, and reads without a unique V-gene family were dropped. In a later analysis, around 600 highly shared, low-generation-probability nucleotide sequences were removed to address suspected cross-contamination and a sequencing artifact. For each public chain, a later analysis derived a clonal expansion index from normalized ranks of inferred template counts within each repertoire. In a later analysis, generation probabilities were computed using a VDJ recombination model fitted to out-of-frame rearrangements, and the results were checked against IGoR. In a later analysis, TCR-TCR, TCR-HLA and TCR-CMV co-occurrence was scored with hypergeometric tests, and a repertoire-size bias correction was applied to TCR pairs. To estimate false discovery rates, a later analysis permuted the HLA or CMV assignments 20 times. In a later analysis, co-occurring TCRs were grouped using DBSCAN, with TCRdist sequence similarity added in when clustering inside HLA-allele-positive subsets. Co-occurrence clustering excluded repertoires with fewer than 30,000 or more than 120,000 public chains, plus five with anomalous nucleotide sharing. TCRdb stores this immuneACCESS table with in-frame sequences only. Part of the clones is absent; in the studies checked, under half of the shortfall reflects unresolved V genes, and no reason is known for the rest. The DNA gave D and trimming, while V, J and clone size come from that table. A total of 250,000 to 350,000 clones appear in this sample, roughly 90% of them only once. Around 2.1% of the sample goes to the ten largest clones.

Results and caveats for the whole study, not just this receptor: A further reported finding was that TCR beta sequences accurately predicted the HLA-A and HLA-B alleles for most subjects in the first cohort. Because HLA typing was missing for some donors at each locus, association tests included only the typed subset. A later genetic analysis reported fewer N-insertions in productive TCRs among donors in an Asian-associated ancestry cluster than the approximately 670-donor mean. V-gene and J-gene trimming of TCR beta chains was associated with a missense DCLRE1C variant in a later genetic analysis, and the association was replicated in an independent cohort. While some public TCRs were present in many individuals, most TCR sequences turned up only very rarely across donors. According to the authors, the approach could potentially be generalized to other disease states and immunological phenotypes. An earlier analysis of some 590 of the donors showed that most TCR beta V segments appeared in productive rearrangements either about 90% or about 30% of the time, which broadly matched IMGT annotations. In a later analysis, some 18,000 TCR beta sequences were associated with specific HLA alleles at a false discovery rate of 0.05. Correlated functional status among segregating V segments might reflect linkage disequilibrium, but an unknown experimental factor could not be ruled out. In vitro tests confirmed that a few of the cytomegalovirus-associated TCR beta chains recognize cytomegalovirus antigens. The study gave a list of some 150 TCR beta chains associated with cytomegalovirus. Some IMGT-functional V segments, including TRBV6-2 and TRBV6-3, could not be told apart with the 87-base-pair reads, so those segments were excluded. For the cohort, immune exposure information was limited to CMV serostatus. In a later analysis, HLA-associated TCR beta chains were found to be more clonally expanded and to have lower generation probabilities than equally common non-associated chains. According to a later analysis, TCR association rates differed among HLA loci, with DRB1 alleles showing the most associated TCRs and HLA-C alleles showing the fewest. The presence/absence analyses assumed that sequencing depth was roughly uniform across donors, and that assumption may not be true. A cluster of highly shared sequence variants was judged likely to represent a technical artifact of the sequencing pipeline. When HLA alleles, especially DR and DQ, strongly co-occurred, TCR associations were difficult to assign to individual alleles. Most CMV-associated TCR beta chains appeared to be HLA-restricted in a later analysis, and the HLA associations seemed to be driven largely by CMV exposure. In both the original and validation cohorts, the classifier was reported to diagnose cytomegalovirus status with high specificity and sensitivity. Because counts were too low, seventeen rarely observed V segments, including chromosome 9 orphons, were excluded from the earlier analysis of 587 of the donors. In this cohort, only TCR beta chains were sequenced, and detectable features were limited by the absence of alpha or paired-chain data. Several of the top co-occurrence clusters appeared to be linked to parvovirus B19, influenza, CMV and Epstein-Barr virus, according to a later analysis.

For this clone: Its antigen is still unknown. Base quality data are lacking; no much larger clone is found one base away.

This clonotype was sampled from a woman under 30 in good health and CMV-seronegative. The rearrangement combines TRBV7-9 with TRBJ2-3; a confident D gene designation cannot be given. Material: PBMCs. The DNA reads TGTGCCAGCAGCCCCCCGACAGATACGCAGTATTTT. The encoded protein is CASSPPTDTQYF.